This record covers a single T cell receptor (beta chain). Its target is unknown. Per the germline V gene, CDR1 is SEHNR and CDR2 is FQNEAQ (reference sequence). V was trimmed by 4 bases and J by 0 bases, leaving 13 bases between them. The CDR3 is 15 residues long. Orbital computed tomography and thyroid ultrasound, together with serum TRAb and thyroxine and clinical symptoms, were used for diagnoses. Authors of the study amplified TCR beta CDR3 regions from RNA transcripts. The HTBI set primed first-round TCR CDR3 RT-PCR. TCRdb used MiXCR to reprocess the multiplex PCR reads, holding one entry per CDR3 protein. Of around 350,000 distinct CDR3 sequences detected, 15% to 20% appear once; the ten largest clones hold more than 30%. This sample was included in a study of T cells in Graves' hyperthyroidism and ophthalmopathy. Study outcomes and limitations: Model-based prediction identified ophthalmopathy a median around 6.5 months prior to its onset. Separation of ophthalmopathy from stable hyperthyroidism was achieved by a 13 V-J model.

The specimen was blood. The rearrangement joins TRBV7-9 to TRBJ2-7, with D perhaps TRBD2 (5 bases). The receptor comes from a woman aged 25 to 39 with Graves' hyperthyroidism that later progressed to Graves' ophthalmopathy. The CDR3, as DNA: TGTGCCAGCAGCTCAGTCGAGGGAAGCTCCTACGAGCAGTACTTC. It translates to CASSSVEGSSYEQYF. Drawing the rest from reference TRBV7-9 and TRBJ2-7, the complete variable domain is DTGVSQNPRHKITKRGQNVTFRCDPISEHNRLYWYRQTLGQGPEFLTYFQNEAQLEKSRLLSDRFSAERPKGSFSTLEIQRTEQGDSAMYLCASSSVEGSSYEQYFGPGTRLTVT.